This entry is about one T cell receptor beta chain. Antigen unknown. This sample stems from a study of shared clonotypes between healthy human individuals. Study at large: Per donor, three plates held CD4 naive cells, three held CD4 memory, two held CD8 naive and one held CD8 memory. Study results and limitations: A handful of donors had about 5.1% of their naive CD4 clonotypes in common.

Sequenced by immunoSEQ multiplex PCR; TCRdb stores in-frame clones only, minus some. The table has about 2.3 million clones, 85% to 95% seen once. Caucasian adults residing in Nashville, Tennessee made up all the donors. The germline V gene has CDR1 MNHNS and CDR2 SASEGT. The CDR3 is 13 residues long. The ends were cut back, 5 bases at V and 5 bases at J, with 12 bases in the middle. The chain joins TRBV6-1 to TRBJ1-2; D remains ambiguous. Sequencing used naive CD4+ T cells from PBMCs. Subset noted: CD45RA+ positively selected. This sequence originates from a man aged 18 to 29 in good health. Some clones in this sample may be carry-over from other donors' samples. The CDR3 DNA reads TGTGCCAGCAGTTTCGGGATTCGGTATGGCTACACCTTC. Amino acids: CASSFGIRYGYTF.